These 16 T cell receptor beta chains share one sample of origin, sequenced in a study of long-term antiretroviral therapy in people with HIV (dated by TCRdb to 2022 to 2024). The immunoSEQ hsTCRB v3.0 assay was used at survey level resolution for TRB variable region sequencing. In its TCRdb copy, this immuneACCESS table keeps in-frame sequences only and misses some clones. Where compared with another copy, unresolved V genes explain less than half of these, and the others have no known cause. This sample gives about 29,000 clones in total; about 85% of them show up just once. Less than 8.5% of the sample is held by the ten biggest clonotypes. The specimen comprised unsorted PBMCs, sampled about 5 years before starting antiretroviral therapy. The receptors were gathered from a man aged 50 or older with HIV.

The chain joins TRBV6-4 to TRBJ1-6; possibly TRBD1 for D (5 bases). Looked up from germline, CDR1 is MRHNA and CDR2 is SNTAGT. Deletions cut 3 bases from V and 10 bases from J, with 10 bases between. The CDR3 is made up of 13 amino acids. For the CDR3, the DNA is TGTGCCAGCAGTGAGCAGGGTCAATCACCCCTCCACTTT. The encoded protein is CASSEQGQSPLHF.

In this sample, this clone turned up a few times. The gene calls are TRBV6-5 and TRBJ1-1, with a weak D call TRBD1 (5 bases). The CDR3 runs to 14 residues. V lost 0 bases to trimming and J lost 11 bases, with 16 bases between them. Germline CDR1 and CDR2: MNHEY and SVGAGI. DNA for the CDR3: TGTGCCAGCAGTTACTCGAGCGCAGGGCGAGCGGCTTTCTTT. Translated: CASSYSSAGRAAFF.

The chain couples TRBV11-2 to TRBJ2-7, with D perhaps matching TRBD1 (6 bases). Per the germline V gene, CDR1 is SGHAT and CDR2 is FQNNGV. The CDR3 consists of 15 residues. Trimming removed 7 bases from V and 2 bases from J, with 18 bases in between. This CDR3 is CASTRVFAGAYEQYF. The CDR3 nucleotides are TGTGCCAGCACCCGTGTGTTTGCAGGGGCCTACGAGCAGTACTTC.

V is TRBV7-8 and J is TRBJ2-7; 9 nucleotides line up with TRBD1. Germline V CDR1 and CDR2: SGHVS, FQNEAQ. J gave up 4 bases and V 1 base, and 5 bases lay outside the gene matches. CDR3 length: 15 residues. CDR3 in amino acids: CASSLVGQGPYEQYF. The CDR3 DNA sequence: TGTGCCAGCAGCTTAGTCGGACAGGGGCCATACGAGCAGTACTTC.

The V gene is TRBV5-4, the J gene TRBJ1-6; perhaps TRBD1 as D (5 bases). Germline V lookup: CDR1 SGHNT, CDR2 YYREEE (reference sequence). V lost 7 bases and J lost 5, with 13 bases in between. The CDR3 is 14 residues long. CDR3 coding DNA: TGTGCCAGCCACCGGGGCGCGGATAATTCACCCCTCCACTTT. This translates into CASHRGADNSPLHF.

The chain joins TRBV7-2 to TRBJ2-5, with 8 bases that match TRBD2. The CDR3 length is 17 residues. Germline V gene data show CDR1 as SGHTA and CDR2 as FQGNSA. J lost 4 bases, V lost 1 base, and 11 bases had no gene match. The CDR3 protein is CASSLVRLAGGPETQYF. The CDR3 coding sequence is TGTGCCAGCAGCTTAGTGAGGTTGGCGGGGGGTCCAGAGACCCAGTACTTC.

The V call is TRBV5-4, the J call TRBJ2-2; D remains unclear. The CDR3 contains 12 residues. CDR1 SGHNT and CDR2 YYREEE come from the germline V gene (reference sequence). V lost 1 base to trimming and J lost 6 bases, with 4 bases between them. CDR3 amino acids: CASSLFSGELFF. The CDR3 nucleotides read TGTGCCAGCAGCTTGTTTTCCGGGGAGCTGTTTTTT.

The CDR3 sequence is CASSLNGDTEAFF. As DNA, the CDR3 is TGTGCCAGCAGTCTCAACGGGGACACTGAAGCTTTCTTT. This chain uses TRBV2 with TRBJ1-1; D is ambiguous. Between the trimmed V and J ends, which lost 5 bases and 3 bases, there was a span of 10 bases. CDR1 and CDR2 (germline): SNHLY, FYNNEI. The CDR3 runs to 13 residues.

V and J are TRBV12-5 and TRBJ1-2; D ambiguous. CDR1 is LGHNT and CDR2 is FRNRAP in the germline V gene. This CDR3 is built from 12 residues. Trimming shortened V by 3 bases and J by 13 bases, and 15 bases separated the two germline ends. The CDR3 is CASGFPGTRFTF. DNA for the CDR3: TGTGCTAGTGGTTTCCCCGGTACGCGTTTCACCTTC.

The CDR3 protein is CAISDLDTEAFF. DNA of the CDR3: TGTGCCATCAGCGACCTGGACACTGAAGCTTTCTTT. The gene calls are TRBV10-3 and TRBJ1-1; no reliable D call. Deletions cut 6 bases from V and 3 bases from J, with 8 bases between. Germline CDR1 ENHRY, CDR2 SYGVKD. The CDR3 consists of 12 residues.

The CDR3, as DNA: TGTGCCAGCACCCTAAGGGGCCTAGCGGGAGTTATGGATACGCAGTATTTT. It encodes CASTLRGLAGVMDTQYF. This rearrangement joins TRBV27 to TRBJ2-3; 10 bases line up with TRBD2. V lost 7 bases to trimming and J lost 6 bases; unmatched junction nucleotides: 16. The CDR3 is 17 residues long. Germline lookup yields CDR1 MNHEY and CDR2 SMNVEV (reference sequence).

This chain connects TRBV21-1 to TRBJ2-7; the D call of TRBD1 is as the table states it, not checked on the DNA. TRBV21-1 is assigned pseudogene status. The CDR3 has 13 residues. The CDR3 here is CASGFQPAGSEYF. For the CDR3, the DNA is TGTGCCAGCGGATTCCAGCCTGCAGGCTCCGAGTACTTC.

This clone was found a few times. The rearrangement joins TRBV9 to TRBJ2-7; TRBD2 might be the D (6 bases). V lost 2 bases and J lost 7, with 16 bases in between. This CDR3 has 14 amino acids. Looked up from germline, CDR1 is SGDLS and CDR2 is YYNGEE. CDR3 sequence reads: CASSVRTAAGEQYF. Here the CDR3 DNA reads TGTGCCAGCAGCGTCCGTACAGCCGCGGGGGAGCAGTACTTC.

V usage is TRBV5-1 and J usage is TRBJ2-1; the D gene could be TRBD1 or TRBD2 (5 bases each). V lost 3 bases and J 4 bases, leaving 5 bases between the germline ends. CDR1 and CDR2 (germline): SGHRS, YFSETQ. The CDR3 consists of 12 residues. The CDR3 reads CASSWGYNEQFF. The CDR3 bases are TGCGCCAGCAGCTGGGGGTACAATGAGCAGTTCTTC.

The CDR3: CASSLDHEQYF. CDR3 nucleotide sequence: TGCGCCAGCAGCTTGGACCACGAGCAGTACTTC. The V call is TRBV5-1, the J call TRBJ2-7; unclear D gene. The CDR3 loop spans 11 amino acids. Trimming cost V 0 bases and J 5 bases, with 3 bases left between them. The germline CDR1 and CDR2 sequences are SGHRS and YFSETQ. The whole variable domain, remainder taken from reference TRBV5-1 and TRBJ2-7, is KAGVTQTPRYLIKTRGQQVTLSCSPISGHRSVSWYQQTPGQGLQFLFEYFSETQRNKGNFPGRFSGRQFSNSRSEMNVSTLELGDSALYLCASSLDHEQYFGPGTRLTVT.

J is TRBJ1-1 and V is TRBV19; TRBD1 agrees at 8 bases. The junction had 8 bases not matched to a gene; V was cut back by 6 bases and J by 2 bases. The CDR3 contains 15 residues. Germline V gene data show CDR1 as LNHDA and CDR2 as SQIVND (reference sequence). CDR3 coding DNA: TGTGCCAGTAGCCCCATGCAGGGGGCTAACACTGAAGCTTTCTTT. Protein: CASSPMQGANTEAFF. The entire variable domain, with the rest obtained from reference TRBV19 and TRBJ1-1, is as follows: DGGITQSPKYLFRKEGQNVTLSCEQNLNHDAMYWYRQDPGQGLRLIYYSQIVNDFQKGDIAEGYSVSREKKESFPLTVTSAQKNPTAFYLCASSPMQGANTEAFFGQGTRLTVV.